The sequence of this T cell receptor (beta chain) was determined in a study of shared clonotypes between healthy human individuals. About the research overall: Samples came from a couple of female and a few male donors aged 18 to 49. Three plates each covered CD4 naive and memory; CD8 naive two, CD8 memory one. Regarding the study as a whole: The represented genetic and exposure-history diversity was limited by the small number of donors.

Concerning this clone: Antigen unknown.

Naive CD8 isolation took CD45RO-negative cells positively selected for CCR7 and excluded terminally differentiated effector memory CD45RA+ cells. The test was conducted at deep level. Clones were sequenced by immunoSEQ multiplex PCR, and TCRdb holds only the in-frame ones, with some missing. Among around 1.9 million clones listed, just over 90% were seen once. The CDR3 runs 15 residues. Germline CDR1 is SNHLY and CDR2 is FYNNEI. Trimming pared 1 base from V and 2 bases from J, leaving 12 bases between. This sequence originates from a man between 18 and 35 years old in good health. Some clones in this sample may be carry-over from other donors' samples. The sequenced sample was naive CD8+ T cells from PBMCs. The chain uses TRBV2 and TRBJ2-7; D unresolved. The CDR3 nucleotides are TGTGCCAGCAGTGAAGGTCTTAATAATCCCTACGAGCAGTACTTC. The encoded protein is CASSEGLNNPYEQYF.